These 16 T cell receptor beta chains were sequenced from one sample in a study of beta chain features in type 1 diabetes. Their specific antigens are unknown. Findings of the study overall: TCRB CDR3 length was moderately but significantly reduced in all four CD4+ subsets of Type 1 diabetes patients.

Reverse transcription of all isolated RNA meant that expressed TCRB transcripts were sequenced. Sequencing was performed with immunoSEQ multiplex PCR; in TCRdb, only in-frame clones are kept and a portion is missing. Of over 13,000 clones listed, roughly four fifths were seen once; the top ten hold around 0.34%. Sequenced material: stem cell memory CD4+ T cells from blood. The receptors come from a woman aged 18 to 35 with type 1 diabetes.

J is TRBJ2-5 and V is TRBV11-3; 8 bases map to TRBD2. CDR1 is SGHNT, CDR2 YENEEA, per germline. This CDR3 is 15 amino acids long. With V trimmed by 5 bases and J by 1 base, 6 bases remained unmatched. CDR3 protein: CASSPGLASQETQYF. The CDR3 region has the DNA TGTGCCAGCAGCCCCGGACTAGCCTCCCAAGAGACCCAGTACTTC. The complete variable domain, with remaining parts taken from reference TRBV11-3 and TRBJ2-5, reads EAGVVQSPRYKIIEKKQPVAFWCNPISGHNTLYWYLQNLGQGPELLIRYENEEAVDDSQLPKDRFSAERLKGVDSTLKIQPAELGDSAVYLCASSPGLASQETQYFGPGTRLLVL.

This clone was counted a single time. The gene calls are TRBV19 and TRBJ1-1; D gene unclear. CDR3 length: 15 residues. Germline V gives CDR1 LNHDA, CDR2 SQIVND (reference sequence). Trimming removed 3 bases from V and 1 base from J, with 12 bases in between. CDR3 sequence reads: CASSMPRARNTEAFF. The CDR3 DNA reads as TGTGCCAGTAGTATGCCGCGGGCCCGGAACACTGAAGCTTTCTTT.

This clone showed up just once. This rearrangement joins TRBV10-3 to TRBJ2-1; TRBD2 matches 13 bases. Germline CDR1 and CDR2: ENHRY and SYGVKD. The CDR3 is made up of 14 amino acids. After removal of 7 bases from V and 8 bases from J, the junction contained 5 bases not matched to a gene. The CDR3 nucleotides are TGTGCCATCAAGGGACTAGCGGGAATCGATGAGCAGTTCTTC. Translated, it gives CAIKGLAGIDEQFF.

This clone was counted a few times. The chain combines TRBV5-1 with TRBJ1-1; D ambiguous. V shed 2 bases and J shed 6 bases, with 14 bases lying between them. Germline CDR1 and CDR2: SGHRS and YFSETQ. This CDR3 comprises 14 residues. The CDR3 protein is CASSFRSGSPEAFF. CDR3 sequence (DNA): TGCGCCAGCAGCTTCAGGTCGGGGAGCCCTGAAGCTTTCTTT. Drawing the rest from reference TRBV5-1 and TRBJ1-1, the complete variable domain is KAGVTQTPRYLIKTRGQQVTLSCSPISGHRSVSWYQQTPGQGLQFLFEYFSETQRNKGNFPGRFSGRQFSNSRSEMNVSTLELGDSALYLCASSFRSGSPEAFFGQGTRLTVV.

Concerning this clone itself: Germline is not matched at one junction end, which may reflect a read error. The rearrangement links TRBV29-1 to TRBJ2-1, with unresolved D. The CDR3 loop spans 10 amino acids. Germline CDR1 is SQVTM and CDR2 is ANQGSEA. The CDR3 reads CSVGTDSSVF. CDR3 coding DNA: TGCAGCGTTGGAACGGATAGCTCGGTCTTC.

This sequence joins TRBV6-6 and TRBJ2-7; TRBD2 matches 7 bases. J was trimmed by 4 bases and V by 2 bases; bases with no gene match: 8. CDR1 and CDR2 (germline): MNHNY, SVGAGI (reference sequence). This CDR3 has 15 residues. The CDR3 DNA follows: TGTGCCAGCAGTTACGGGGGAGGGGCCCTTTACGAGCAGTACTTC. Amino acids: CASSYGGGALYEQYF.

The CDR3 sequence: CASSPEGVGQFF. The CDR3 DNA sequence: TGTGCCAGCTCACCAGAGGGGGTAGGTCAGTTCTTC. This rearrangement joins TRBV18 to TRBJ2-1; TRBD1 is a possible D gene (6 bases). V dropped 2 bases and J dropped 13 bases, with 12 bases sitting between them. There are 12 residues in the CDR3. Per the germline V gene, CDR1 is KGHSH and CDR2 is LQKENI.

This chain uses TRBV28 with TRBJ2-2; D ambiguous. V dropped 6 bases and J dropped 7 bases, with 21 bases sitting between them. CDR1 MDHEN and CDR2 SYDVKM come from the germline V gene. CDR3 length: 16 amino acids. The CDR3 reads CASSPQTRIGSGELFF. The CDR3 DNA sequence: TGTGCCAGCAGCCCCCAGACGAGGATAGGAAGCGGGGAGCTGTTTTTT.

The chain is built from TRBV6-5 and TRBJ2-1; D uncertain. Germline loops: CDR1 MNHEY, CDR2 SVGAGI. The CDR3 extends over 14 amino acids. The V and J ends lost 6 bases and 0 bases respectively, with 9 bases between them. In DNA form, the CDR3 reads TGTGCCAGCAGCGCGTATAGCTCCTACAATGAGCAGTTCTTC. Translating gives CASSAYSSYNEQFF.

A few counts support this clone. The V gene is TRBV30, the J gene TRBJ2-4, with 9 bases matching TRBD2. The CDR3 is made up of 15 amino acids. The ends lost 2 bases at V and 7 bases at J; junction bases unmatched: 9. The V gene's germline CDR1 is GTSNPN and CDR2 SVGIG (reference sequence). CDR3 sequence reads: CAWSISSGISNIQYF. The CDR3 DNA reads TGTGCCTGGAGTATATCTAGCGGGATCAGTAACATTCAGTACTTC.

DNA of the CDR3: TGCGCCAGCAGCTCCGAACTAGCGGGAGGGGTCAATGAGCAGTTCTTC. Translating it yields CASSSELAGGVNEQFF. The chain carries TRBV5-1 and TRBJ2-1, with 13 bases fitting TRBD2. CDR1 SGHRS and CDR2 YFSETQ come from the germline V gene. The CDR3 is 16 amino acids. With V trimmed by 3 bases and J by 6 bases, 6 bases remained unmatched.

The chain links TRBV28 to TRBJ1-4, with D unclear. Deletions cut 6 bases from V and 10 bases from J, with 21 bases between. Germline assignment: CDR1 MDHEN and CDR2 SYDVKM. This CDR3 is built from 15 residues. The CDR3 nucleotides read TGTGCCAGCAGCCCTCCCCGGGGTAACTACGGAAAACTGTTTTTT. Its protein product is CASSPPRGNYGKLFF. Full variable domain (rest looked up from reference TRBV28 and TRBJ1-4): DVKVTQSSRYLVKRTGEKVFLECVQDMDHENMFWYRQDPGLGLRLIYFSYDVKMKEKGDIPEGYSVSREKKERFSLILESASTNQTSMYLCASSPPRGNYGKLFFGSGTQLSVL.

The chain employs TRBV11-1 and TRBJ2-3; D is unclear. Germline V CDR1 and CDR2: SGHAT, FQDESV (reference sequence). V lost 4 bases and J lost 2, with 7 bases in between. The CDR3 has 13 amino acids. The CDR3 loop is CASSSPSTDTQYF. CDR3 DNA sequence: TGTGCCAGCAGCTCCCCCTCCACAGATACGCAGTATTTT.

The chain employs TRBV7-2 and TRBJ2-7; 9 bases fit TRBD2. Germline V CDR1 and CDR2: SGHTA, FQGNSA. The V and J ends lost 1 base and 0 bases, in that order; junction bases with no gene match: 1. The CDR3 totals 15 residues. For the CDR3, the DNA is TGTGCCAGCAGCTTAGAGGGACTAGCCTCCTACGAGCAGTACGTC. This sequence encodes CASSLEGLASYEQYV.

The chain links TRBV7-9 to TRBJ2-3; D is uncertain. CDR1 is SEHNR and CDR2 is FQNEAQ in the germline V gene (reference sequence). The CDR3 covers 12 residues. The ends were cut back, 5 bases at V and 0 bases at J, with 3 bases in the middle. The CDR3 here is CASSQSTDTQYF. In DNA, the CDR3 is TGTGCCAGCAGCCAAAGCACAGATACGCAGTATTTT.

The V and J genes are TRBV2 and TRBJ1-6; 9 nucleotides align to TRBD1. Trimming removed 5 bases from V and 6 bases from J; junction bases left unmatched: 8. Per the germline V gene, CDR1 is SNHLY and CDR2 is FYNNEI. The CDR3 runs 16 residues. The CDR3 DNA is TGTGCCAGCAGTTTTGGGACAGGGCGCGGTAATTCACCCCTCCACTTT. Its translation: CASSFGTGRGNSPLHF.